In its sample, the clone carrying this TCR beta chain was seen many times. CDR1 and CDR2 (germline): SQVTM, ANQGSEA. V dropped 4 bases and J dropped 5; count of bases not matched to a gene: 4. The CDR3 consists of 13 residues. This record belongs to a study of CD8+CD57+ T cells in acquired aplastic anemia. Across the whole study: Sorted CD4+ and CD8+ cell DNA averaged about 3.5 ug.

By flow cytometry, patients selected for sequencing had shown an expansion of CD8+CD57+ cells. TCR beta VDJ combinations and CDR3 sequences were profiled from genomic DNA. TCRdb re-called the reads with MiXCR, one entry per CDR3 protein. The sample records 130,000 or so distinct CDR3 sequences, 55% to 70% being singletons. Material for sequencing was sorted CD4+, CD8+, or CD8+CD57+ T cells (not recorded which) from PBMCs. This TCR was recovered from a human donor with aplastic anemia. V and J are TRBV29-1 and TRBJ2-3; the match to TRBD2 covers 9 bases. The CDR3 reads CSVVPAGGDTQYF. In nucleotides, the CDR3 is TGCAGCGTTGTTCCAGCGGGAGGAGATACGCAGTATTTT.